A selection of T cell receptor beta chains follows, all from one sample in a study of shared clonotypes between healthy human individuals. Using immunoSEQ multiplex PCR, the repertoire was profiled, and TCRdb retains in-frame clones only, with some absent. Of 2 million or so clones listed, 95% are singletons. The sequencing input was naive CD4+ T cells sorted from blood. These receptors came from a man aged 18 to 30 in good health. Each CDR3 is given with its conserved first and last residue. D genes are given only for firm matches. The size of a clone is reported for some rows only, either as once, few or many, or as a class for expanded clones.

j_gene,v_gene,abundance,d_gene,CDR3aa,CDR3nt
TRBJ2-3,TRBV4-1,once,TRBD2,CASSQVTGGTDTQYF,TGCGCCAGCAGCCAAGTCACGGGAGGGACAGATACGCAGTATTTT
TRBJ1-2,TRBV11-2,NA,NA,CASSPQRGEGYTF,TGTGCCAGCAGCCCCCAGAGGGGAGAGGGCTACACCTTC
TRBJ2-1,TRBV2,NA,TRBD2,CASSARLAGDYNEQFF,TGTGCCAGCAGCGCCCGACTAGCGGGGGATTACAATGAGCAGTTCTTC
TRBJ2-7,TRBV7-2,NA,NA,CASSLESGAPYEQYF,TGTGCCAGCAGCTTAGAGTCGGGTGCCCCCTACGAGCAGTACTTC
TRBJ2-4,TRBV7-8,NA,NA,CASSIGGQGAKNIQYF,TGTGCCAGCAGCATAGGGGGGCAGGGCGCCAAAAACATTCAGTACTTC
TRBJ1-1,TRBV28,NA,NA,CASSTTGLGDTEAFF,TGTGCCAGCAGTACCACAGGGTTGGGGGACACTGAAGCTTTCTTT
TRBJ2-7,TRBV28,NA,NA,CASRPTGRYEQYF,TGTGCCAGCAGGCCCACAGGGAGATACGAGCAGTACTTC
TRBJ2-2,TRBV11-3,NA,TRBD1,CASSGQGAGGELFF,TGTGCCAGCAGCGGACAGGGGGCGGGCGGGGAGCTGTTTTTT
TRBJ2-7,TRBV5-6,NA,NA,CASSLAGRIEQYF,TGTGCCAGCAGCTTGGCAGGCCGGATCGAGCAGTACTTC
TRBJ2-1,TRBV14,NA,TRBD1,CASSLAGQGNYNEQFF,TGTGCCAGCAGCCTCGCGGGACAGGGAAACTACAATGAGCAGTTCTTC
TRBJ2-1,TRBV7-2,NA,NA,CASSLAGAAFNEQFF,TGTGCCAGCAGCTTAGCGGGAGCCGCCTTCAATGAGCAGTTCTTC
TRBJ2-5,TRBV5-1,NA,NA,CASSLGLEKGTQYF,TGCGCCAGCAGCTTGGGGCTAGAGAAAGGGACCCAGTACTTC
TRBJ2-2,TRBV9,NA,TRBD1,CASSVDDRGAGELFF,TGTGCCAGCAGCGTAGACGACAGGGGCGCCGGGGAGCTGTTTTTT
TRBJ2-6,TRBV10-3,NA,NA,CAISDAGANVLTF,TGTGCCATCAGTGATGCTGGGGCCAACGTCCTGACTTTC
TRBJ1-5,TRBV19,NA,NA,CASSRTEEFNGNQPQHF,TGTGCCAGTAGTAGGACAGAGGAATTCAATGGCAATCAGCCCCAGCATTTT
TRBJ2-2,TRBV25-1,NA,TRBD2,CASTEGGSTGELFF,TGTGCCAGCACGGAAGGCGGGAGCACCGGGGAGCTGTTTTTT
TRBJ1-1,TRBV5-1,once,NA,CASSFAGTDTEAFF,TGCGCCAGCAGCTTCGCAGGTACAGACACTGAAGCTTTCTTT
TRBJ1-5,TRBV6-6,NA,NA,CASREEGINQPQHF,TGTGCCAGCAGGGAGGAAGGGATCAATCAGCCCCAGCATTTT
TRBJ1-3,TRBV10-2,once,NA,CASRRLVDGNTIYF,TGCGCCAGCAGACGTTTGGTAGATGGAAACACCATATATTTT
TRBJ2-7,TRBV2,NA,NA,CASRDGVYEQYF,TGTGCCAGCAGGGACGGGGTCTACGAGCAGTACTTC
TRBJ1-6,TRBV27,NA,NA,CASALTDAYNSPLHF,TGTGCCAGCGCCCTGACTGATGCCTATAATTCACCCCTCCACTTT
TRBJ1-3,TRBV9,NA,NA,CASSVDMSGDTIYF,TGTGCCAGCAGCGTAGACATGTCTGGCGACACCATATATTTT
TRBJ2-3,TRBV28,NA,NA,CASSFWTVTDTQYF,TGTGCCAGCAGTTTTTGGACAGTCACAGATACGCAGTATTTT
TRBJ2-5,TRBV7-9,once,TRBD2,CASSLATSGIETQYF,TGTGCCAGCAGCTTAGCGACTAGCGGGATCGAGACCCAGTACTTC
TRBJ1-5,TRBV18,NA,NA,CASSSEGVNQPQHF,TGTGCCAGCTCAAGCGAGGGGGTGAATCAGCCCCAGCATTTT
TRBJ1-4,TRBV2,NA,NA,CASNRVSVTNEKLFF,TGTGCCAGCAACAGGGTATCAGTAACTAATGAAAAACTGTTTTTT
TRBJ2-1,TRBV6-1,NA,NA,CASSAPTPVSAYNEQFF,TGTGCCAGCAGTGCGCCCACTCCGGTTTCTGCCTACAATGAGCAGTTCTTC
TRBJ2-1,TRBV7-2,NA,TRBD2,CASSLSGVGINEQFF,TGTGCCAGCAGCTTAAGCGGGGTCGGGATCAATGAGCAGTTCTTC
TRBJ2-5,TRBV7-2,NA,TRBD2,CASSLATTSGQETQYF,TGTGCCAGCAGCTTAGCCACTACTAGCGGGCAAGAGACCCAGTACTTC
TRBJ1-1,TRBV28,NA,NA,CASSLEGGTEAFF,TGTGCCAGCAGTTTGGAGGGCGGGACTGAAGCTTTCTTT
TRBJ2-1,TRBV7-2,NA,TRBD2,CASSFLGEGSNEQFF,TGTGCCAGCAGCTTTTTGGGGGAGGGATCCAATGAGCAGTTCTTC
TRBJ1-1,TRBV5-1,NA,NA,CASSVMNTEAFF,TGCGCCAGCAGTGTTATGAACACTGAAGCTTTCTTT
TRBJ2-2,TRBV6-4,NA,NA,CASSPQGGGAGELFF,TGTGCCAGCAGTCCACAGGGAGGTGGCGCCGGGGAGCTGTTTTTT
TRBJ2-2,TRBV7-2,NA,NA,CASSFFKGELFF,TGTGCCAGCAGCTTCTTTAAAGGGGAGCTGTTTTTT
TRBJ2-7,TRBV29-1,NA,NA,CSVEKPSWGEYEQYF,TGCAGCGTTGAAAAGCCCTCGTGGGGAGAGTACGAGCAGTACTTC
TRBJ2-1,TRBV6-5,NA,TRBD1,CASSQPGGATDEQFF,TGTGCCAGCAGCCAACCAGGGGGCGCAACCGATGAGCAGTTCTTC
TRBJ2-5,TRBV14,NA,TRBD1,CASSYGTGGQTQYF,TGTGCCAGCAGCTACGGGACAGGGGGACAGACCCAGTACTTC
TRBJ2-3,TRBV9,NA,TRBD1,CASSAQGADTQYF,TGTGCCAGCAGCGCCCAGGGGGCAGATACGCAGTATTTT
TRBJ1-4,TRBV10-3,NA,NA,CATNRRTDEKLFF,TGTGCCACGAATCGCCGGACAGACGAAAAACTGTTTTTT
TRBJ1-1,TRBV10-1,NA,NA,CASSDSDTNTEAFF,TGCGCCAGCAGTGATTCTGATACAAACACTGAAGCTTTCTTT
TRBJ2-3,TRBV6-1,NA,TRBD2,CASSEPGLAGEQYF,TGTGCCAGCAGTGAGCCGGGACTAGCGGGGGAGCAGTATTTT
TRBJ2-5,TRBV25-1,NA,NA,CASSESGRSQETQYF,TGTGCCAGCAGTGAGTCGGGGCGGTCTCAAGAGACCCAGTACTTC
TRBJ2-5,TRBV2,NA,TRBD2,CASSEGLAASQETQYF,TGTGCCAGCAGTGAAGGCCTAGCGGCCTCCCAAGAGACCCAGTACTTC
TRBJ2-6,TRBV7-9,NA,NA,CASSRGSGANVLTF,TGTGCCAGCAGTCGGGGGTCTGGGGCCAACGTCCTGACTTTC
TRBJ1-1,TRBV5-8,NA,NA,CASSLNMRTSNTEAFF,TGTGCCAGCAGCTTAAATATGAGGACTTCGAACACTGAAGCTTTCTTT
TRBJ2-7,TRBV5-4,NA,TRBD1,CASSLGAGTGVYEQYF,TGTGCCAGCAGCTTGGGGGCCGGGACAGGGGTATACGAGCAGTACTTC
TRBJ2-5,TRBV10-3,NA,TRBD1,CAIKKQGPDPQKETQYF,TGTGCCATCAAGAAACAGGGGCCCGACCCCCAAAAAGAGACCCAGTACTTC
TRBJ1-3,TRBV19,NA,NA,CASSWQGSSSGNTIYF,TGTGCCAGTAGTTGGCAGGGCTCGTCCTCTGGAAACACCATATATTTT
TRBJ2-3,TRBV6-6,NA,NA,CASNSMRGTDTQYF,TGTGCCAGCAATAGTATGAGGGGCACAGATACGCAGTATTTT
TRBJ1-5,TRBV19,NA,TRBD1,CASKDRGYQPQHF,TGTGCCAGTAAGGACAGGGGCTATCAGCCCCAGCATTTT
TRBJ1-1,TRBV5-6,NA,NA,CASSFLGPGQRTEAFF,TGTGCCAGCAGCTTCTTAGGACCGGGTCAGCGAACTGAAGCTTTCTTT
TRBJ1-2,TRBV7-8,NA,NA,CASSLAANSGCTF,TGTGCCAGCAGCTTAGCGGCAAACTCGGGCTGCACCTTC
TRBJ2-3,TRBV9,NA,NA,CASSAGLDTQYF,TGTGCCAGCAGCGCGGGACTAGATACGCAGTATTTT